This TCR beta chain is from a study of shared clonotypes between healthy human individuals (dated by TCRdb to the early 2020s). Regarding the research as a whole: A couple of women and a few men aged 18 to 49 years were included in the cohort. For each donor, CD4 naive and CD4 memory were each run on three plates, CD8 naive on two plates, and CD8 memory on one plate. To estimate repertoire size and how much clonotypes are shared between individuals, the study performed deep sequencing of blood TCR repertoires from 4 to 6 healthy adults. To increase sequencing depth and limit assay-specific biases, TCR repertoire library preparation and sequencing were carried out by different laboratories using diverse techniques. Each donor's leukapheresis produced roughly between about 0.8 and 8.9 billion PBMCs. Results the study describes overall, beyond this receptor: Because the study included a small number of donors, the genetic and exposure-history diversity represented was limited. Pairwise subsampling led to the expectation that sequencing depth would affect the degree of clonotype sharing among donors. When several donors were compared, the shared fraction of clonotypes was about 5% for naive CD4, less than 4% for naive CD8, roughly 2.5% for memory CD4, and 0.4% for memory CD8. Estimated clonotype richness was generally larger for naive than for memory subsets. Compared with non-shared clonotypes, clonotypes shared by all four sorted-subset donors had higher generation probabilities. Rarefaction of sorted-subset datasets indicated incomplete sequencing despite the large sequencing depth. Only blood was sampled, and tissue TCR repertoires likely differ from those in blood.

Using the deep immunoSEQ assay, multiplex PCR amplified TCR CDR3 regions from genomic DNA. For each cell subset, the extracted genomic DNA was distributed evenly across all wells of several immunoSEQ 96-well plates, and each plate served as one replicate. For sorted subsets, each replicate PCR was loaded with approximately 200 ng genomic DNA, equivalent to 25,000 to 35,000 T cell genomes. Purified libraries were measured with a Qubit 3.0 fluorometer, size-checked on a Bioanalyzer 2100, and measured again with the KAPA Library Quantification kit. Each immunoSEQ 96-well plate was sequenced on its own single-read 150-cycle Illumina NextSeq 550 flow cell. The authors' analysis ran thus. Because the immunoSEQ output held only junctional sequences and lacked quality scores, the filtering could not match the filtering applied to full-length reads. To assign V/J genes and CDR3, sequences were annotated against IMGT germline references using PyIR, a Python wrapper for IgBLAST v1.9. Reads were filtered out if the reads had weak V/J assignments (E-value above 1e-6), no CDR3, stop codons, out-of-frame junctions, or ambiguous translated residues. V3J clonotypes were defined as sequences sharing an identical inferred V gene, J gene, and CDR3 amino acid sequence. Percentage overlap between repertoires was calculated by dividing the number of shared unique clonotypes by the size of the smaller repertoire. Richness of each repertoire was evaluated using RTK rarefaction, the Chao1 estimator, and Recon v2.1 estimates of unobserved clonotypes. Generation probabilities were computed with OLGA for all TCRbeta clonotypes obtained by the gDNA method from a handful of donors. The clones in this table, taken by TCRdb from immuneACCESS, are in-frame only. Not every clone is retained; where verified, under half of the shortfall comes from an unresolved V gene, and the cause of the rest is unknown. The V and J calls and clone size were taken over from that table, and D and trimming were inferred from the DNA. For this sample there are roughly 760,000 clones; around 74% appear just once. The ten largest clones capture 1.5% to 2% of the sample.

Donors were healthy HIV-negative adults with no recently reported acute infections or vaccinations. Every donor was a Caucasian adult living in Nashville, Tennessee, USA. CD4+ T cells were enriched through magnetic negative selection, after which naive cells were positively selected on CD45RA and the remaining negative fraction served as the memory subset. Blood was obtained by leukapheresis, after which PBMCs were separated by Ficoll-Histopaque density gradient centrifugation and cryopreserved in liquid nitrogen vapor phase. Purity and quantity of every magnetically sorted T cell population were checked by analytical flow cytometry. Genomic DNA was isolated from every sorted fraction and measured by UV absorbance on a Nanodrop 2000c. The germline V gene supplies CDR1 SGHAT and CDR2 FQNNGV. From V the trimming removes 2 bases and from J it removes 0 bases, while the gene matches leave 11 bases of the junction unaccounted for. Its CDR3 holds 18 amino acids, cysteine through phenylalanine. The only DNA kept is the CDR3, 54 bases in frame from the first base.

This clone was counted a single time. The antigen this receptor binds is unknown. It has no much larger one-base neighbor in the sample; base qualities were not kept. The material sequenced was memory CD4+ T cells sorted from blood. This specimen's cell subset or site label, per the study, means: CD45RA-negative fraction. This receptor chain uses TRBV11-2 and TRBJ2-5; 8 central bases correspond to TRBD2. This receptor was identified in a woman in her twenties or thirties in good health. The bases are TGTGCCAGCAGCTTATTTTCCGGTGCTAGCGGGTACCAAGAGACCCAGTACTTC. It specifies CASSLFSGASGYQETQYF.